These 14 T cell receptor beta chains were sequenced from one sample in a study of T cell repertoires in cytomegalovirus infection. TCRdb called the reads again in MiXCR, with one record for every CDR3 protein. Here the sample spans about 130,000 distinct CDR3 sequences, roughly 9% being singletons. What was sequenced was PBMCs. The receptors shown here come from a human donor in good health (CMV status not recorded). Some clones in this sample may be carry-over from other donors' samples.

This clonotype was observed at least ten times. The V and J genes are TRBV6-6 and TRBJ1-1, with 8 bases identical to TRBD1. J gave up 1 base and V 6 bases, and 4 bases lay outside the gene matches. CDR1 and CDR2 from the germline V gene are MNHNY and SVGAGI (reference sequence). The CDR3 totals 14 residues. The CDR3 loop reads CASSVTGGNTEAFF. CDR3 coding DNA: TGTGCCAGCAGCGTCACAGGGGGGAACACTGAAGCTTTCTTT.

This clonotype was recorded many times. The V gene is TRBV28, the J gene TRBJ2-5; TRBD1 or TRBD2 may be the D gene (5 bases each). Trimming pared 8 bases from V and 0 bases from J, leaving 13 bases between. The length of the CDR3 is 14 residues. CDR1 and CDR2 from the germline V gene are MDHEN and SYDVKM. The CDR3 nucleotides are TGTGCCAGCCTTGGGACGGTGTACCAAGAGACCCAGTACTTC. Protein: CASLGTVYQETQYF.

The V and J genes are TRBV28 and TRBJ1-1, with D perhaps matching TRBD1 (5 bases). This CDR3 is built from 12 residues. From germline, CDR1 is MDHEN and CDR2 SYDVKM. V shed 2 bases and J shed 11 bases, with 12 bases lying between them. The DNA of the CDR3 is TGTGCCAGCAGTTTAGGGGCCCCATGGGCTTTCTTT. It codes for CASSLGAPWAFF.

Ten or more counts support this clonotype. The chain uses TRBV7-9 and TRBJ2-2, with D possibly TRBD1 on 5 matching bases. Germline-derived CDR1 and CDR2 are SEHNR and FQNEAQ (reference sequence). The V end was cut by 4 bases, the J end by 4 bases, with 10 bases between. CDR3 length: 14 amino acids. Here the CDR3 DNA reads TGTGCCAGCAGCTCGGACACTCCCACCGGGGAGCTGTTTTTT. The encoded protein is CASSSDTPTGELFF.

The J gene is TRBJ1-3, the V gene TRBV7-6, with TRBD1 as a possible D gene (5 bases). With 1 base removed from V and 0 bases from J, the gap between germline ends came to 10 bases. The CDR3 is made up of 16 amino acids. The germline V gene encodes CDR1 SGHVS and CDR2 FNYEAQ. CDR3 in amino acids: CASSLETASSGNTIYF. CDR3 coding DNA: TGTGCCAGCAGCTTAGAGACAGCTTCCTCTGGAAACACCATATATTTT.

There are a few counts of this clonotype. V gene TRBV2 combines with J gene TRBJ2-5; 9 bases agree with TRBD1. V shed 5 bases, J shed 6 bases, and the junction held 7 bases outside the gene matches. Germline V gene sequence: CDR1 SNHLY, CDR2 FYNNEI. There are 14 residues in the CDR3. The CDR3 nucleotides are TGTGCCAGCAGTATGAGGACAGGGGAAAAGACCCAGTACTTC. Translation gives CASSMRTGEKTQYF. Full variable domain (outside the CDR3, taken from reference TRBV2 and TRBJ2-5): EPEVTQTPSHQVTQMGQEVILRCVPISNHLYFYWYRQILGQKVEFLVSFYNNEISEKSEIFDDQFSVERPDGSNFTLKIRSTKLEDSAMYFCASSMRTGEKTQYFGPGTRLLVL.

This clonotype was counted many times. The V and J genes are TRBV28 and TRBJ2-3; D may be TRBD1 (5 bases). Per the germline V gene, CDR1 is MDHEN and CDR2 is SYDVKM. V was trimmed by 6 bases and J by 0 bases, leaving 10 bases between them. The CDR3 has 14 amino acids. Here the CDR3 DNA reads TGTGCCAGCAGCTCTCAGGGTAGCACAGATACGCAGTATTTT. The encoded protein is CASSSQGSTDTQYF.

This clonotype was counted ten times or more. V gene TRBV19 combines with J gene TRBJ1-5, with 7 positions matching TRBD1. The length of the CDR3 is 16 residues. The V gene end was trimmed by 10 bases and the J gene end by 5 bases; junction bases not matched to a gene: 17. Germline loops: CDR1 LNHDA, CDR2 SQIVND (reference sequence). The DNA for the CDR3 is TGTGCCACCCAACGAAGGGGACAGCTGGGTGATCAGCCCCAGCATTTT. Translating gives CATQRRGQLGDQPQHF.

There are many counts of this clonotype. The CDR3 coding sequence is TGTGCCAGTAGCCAAAGCGGGAGCACAGATACGCAGTATTTT. This translates into CASSQSGSTDTQYF. V is TRBV19 and J is TRBJ2-3, with D possibly being TRBD2 (6 bases). This CDR3 spans 14 amino acids. Trimming removed 6 bases at V and 0 bases at J, with 10 bases between. Germline V gene lookup returns CDR1 LNHDA and CDR2 SQIVND (reference sequence).

A few counts support this clonotype. The chain employs TRBV12-3 or TRBV12-4 and TRBJ1-5; tentatively, D is TRBD1 (6 bases). CDR3 size: 17 residues. The V end was cut by 6 bases, the J end by 1 base, with 19 bases between. CDR3 sequence reads: CASSPRGANRSNQPQHF. As DNA, the CDR3 is TGTGCCAGCAGCCCTCGGGGGGCCAATAGAAGCAATCAGCCCCAGCATTTT.

In its sample, this clonotype was seen a few times. The rearrangement uses TRBV20-1 and TRBJ1-5, with D maybe TRBD1 (5 bases). Trimming pared 6 bases from V and 0 bases from J, leaving 12 bases between. The length of the CDR3 is 14 residues. Germline values: CDR1 DFQATT, CDR2 SNEGSKA (reference sequence). CDR3: CSAKQDSSNQPQHF. In nucleotides, the CDR3 is TGCAGTGCAAAACAGGACTCTAGCAATCAGCCCCAGCATTTT.

The chain combines TRBV20-1 with TRBJ2-3; D is unclear. Between the trimmed V and J ends, which lost 2 bases and 1 base, there was a span of 7 bases. CDR1 DFQATT and CDR2 SNEGSKA come from the germline V gene (reference sequence). This CDR3 has 13 amino acids. CDR3 in amino acids: CSARWVGTDTQYF. Written as DNA, the CDR3 is TGCAGTGCTAGATGGGTCGGCACAGATACGCAGTATTTT.

In its sample, this clonotype was seen many times. J is TRBJ2-1 and V is TRBV29-1; 7 bases match TRBD1. CDR1 and CDR2 (germline): SQVTM, ANQGSEA. The V segment lost 6 bases and the J segment 0 bases; nucleotides outside the gene matches: 5. The CDR3 is 14 amino acids. CDR3 nucleotides: TGCAGCGTAGGACAGGCGAACTCCTACAATGAGCAGTTCTTC. Translation: CSVGQANSYNEQFF.

The chain recombines TRBV20-1 with TRBJ1-5; 7 nucleotides line up with TRBD1. This CDR3 is built from 18 residues. CDR1 DFQATT and CDR2 SNEGSKA come from the germline V gene (reference sequence). V was clipped by 0 bases and J by 3 bases; unmatched bases: 14. The CDR3 is CSARDGRRQGGLNQPQHF. In nucleotides, the CDR3 is TGCAGTGCTAGAGATGGTCGGCGGCAAGGGGGCCTCAATCAGCCCCAGCATTTT.